This TCR beta chain was observed in a study of T-cell reconstitution after alpha-beta-depleted transplantation in children. Points from the study as a whole: T-cell counts and diversity at one year following transplant were attributed mainly to newly produced T cells. Recipient T cells and thymic progenitors that survived gave rise to the high TCRbeta diversity observed at day 60 in some patients. After transplant, at about two months, alpha-beta T cells were reportedly derived from several hundred expanded graft clones.

About this clonotype: The antigen is not known.

Germline V CDR1 and CDR2: LGHDT, YNNKEL (reference sequence). The CDR3 is 14 residues long. Germline trimming cut 4 bases from V and 16 bases from J; bases unmatched to any gene: 15. Unique molecular identifiers were incorporated when the TCRbeta library was constructed. A single record per CDR3 protein comes from TCRdb applying MiXCR to the PCR reads. The repertoire holds 900,000 or so distinct CDR3 sequences, with less than 20% as singletons. Sequenced material: PBMCs, mostly from graft donor cells, taken 360 days after TCRalphabeta/CD19-depleted stem cell transplant. This chain links TRBV3-1 with TRBJ2-1; 8 positions agree with TRBD2. The sequence was collected from a male patient aged 10 to 17 who had a stem cell transplant for acute lymphoblastic leukemia, so the T cells may come from the graft donor. This chain's CDR3 is CASSRKRSGSITFF. CDR3 in DNA: TGTGCCAGCAGCCGAAAGAGGAGCGGGAGTATTACATTCTTC.